This passage covers 27 T cell receptor beta chains from one sample sequenced in a study of T cells in Graves' hyperthyroidism and ophthalmopathy. Template material for amplifying TCR beta CDR3 regions consisted of RNA transcripts. HTBI primers were employed in a first-round RT-PCR of the TCR CDR3. TCRdb reanalysed the multiplex PCR reads using MiXCR and keeps one entry per CDR3 protein. This sample carries hundreds of thousands of distinct CDR3 sequences, about 38% of them seen once, and the ten largest clones take 7% to 10%. Sequencing was carried out using blood. Receptors were obtained from a man between 18 and 35 years old with Graves' hyperthyroidism.

In its sample, this clonotype was seen many times. V usage is TRBV19 and J usage is TRBJ1-1; D unresolved. CDR3 length equals 14 residues. V shed 2 bases and J shed 1 base, with 8 bases lying between them. Germline V CDR1 and CDR2: LNHDA, SQIVND (reference sequence). CDR3 in amino acids: CASSIPHQNTEAFF. The CDR3 DNA sequence: TGTGCCAGTAGTATACCACACCAGAACACTGAAGCTTTCTTT.

There are many counts of this clonotype. The rearrangement links TRBV2 to TRBJ1-6; tentative D call: TRBD1 (5 bases). Trimming took off 9 bases at V and 9 bases at J, with 18 bases between the two ends. Germline lookup yields CDR1 SNHLY and CDR2 FYNNEI. This CDR3 is built from 14 residues. The chain's CDR3 is CASAGALASSPLHF. For the CDR3, the DNA is TGTGCCAGTGCCGGGGCCCTAGCGAGTTCACCCCTCCACTTT. Full variable domain (remainder filled in from reference TRBV2 and TRBJ1-6): EPEVTQTPSHQVTQMGQEVILRCVPISNHLYFYWYRQILGQKVEFLVSFYNNEISEKSEIFDDQFSVERPDGSNFTLKIRSTKLEDSAMYFCASAGALASSPLHFGNGTRLTVT.

This clonotype was observed a handful of times. V is TRBV29-1 and J is TRBJ2-7; D not resolved. Trimming took off 0 bases at V and 0 bases at J, with 15 bases between the two ends. CDR1 and CDR2 from the germline V gene are SQVTM and ANQGSEA. The CDR3 sequence is 16 residues long. CDR3: CSVEDDERLDSYEQYF. In DNA form, the CDR3 reads TGCAGCGTTGAAGATGACGAGCGATTGGACTCCTACGAGCAGTACTTC.

This clonotype has at least ten counts. The gene calls are TRBV29-1 and TRBJ1-2; possibly TRBD1 for D (5 bases). The CDR3 spans 11 residues. The V end lost 5 bases, the J end lost 8 bases, and 12 bases lay between the germline ends. CDR1 is SQVTM, CDR2 ANQGSEA, per germline. As DNA, the CDR3 is TGCAGCGTTCCCAGGGTAGGAGGCTACACCTTC. This encodes CSVPRVGGYTF. Filled out from reference TRBV29-1 and TRBJ1-2, the complete variable domain reads SAVISQKPSRDICQRGTSLTIQCQVDSQVTMMFWYRQQPGQSLTLIATANQGSEATYESGFVIDKFPISRPNLTFSTLTVSNMSPEDSSIYLCSVPRVGGYTFGSGTRLTVV.

This clonotype occurred a few times. This chain joins TRBV20-1 and TRBJ1-5; 7 bases agree with TRBD1. Trimming removed 5 bases from V and 8 bases from J; junction bases left unmatched: 6. The germline V gene encodes CDR1 DFQATT and CDR2 SNEGSKA (reference sequence). The CDR3 extends over 12 amino acids. The CDR3: CSAEQGFEPQHF. In DNA, the CDR3 is TGCAGTGCTGAACAGGGGTTTGAGCCCCAGCATTTT.

Details on this clonotype: A read error may account for a junction end that differs from germline. The chain links TRBV5-8 to TRBJ2-7; 8 nucleotides line up with TRBD2. Germline CDR1 and CDR2: SGHTS and YDEGEE. The CDR3 is 15 residues long. CDR3 amino acids: CASSQESGGPYEQYF. CDR3 bases: TGCGCCAGCAGCCAAGAATCGGGAGGGCCGTACGAGCAGTACTTC. The complete variable domain, with remaining parts taken from reference TRBV5-8 and TRBJ2-7, reads EAGVTQSPTHLIKTRGQQATLRCSPISGHTSVYWYQQALGLGLQFLLWYDEGEERNRGNFPPRFSGRQFPNYSSELNVNALELEDSALYLCASSQESGGPYEQYFGPGTRLTVT.

The rearrangement joins TRBV29-1 to TRBJ1-2; D unclear. This CDR3 is 13 amino acids long. V was clipped by 0 bases and J by 2 bases, with 7 bases between them. Germline CDR1 and CDR2: SQVTM and ANQGSEA. The chain's CDR3 is CSVEDGVNYGYTF. CDR3 sequence (DNA): TGCAGCGTTGAAGATGGGGTGAACTATGGCTACACCTTC.

The rearrangement links TRBV7-8 to TRBJ1-1, with D possibly being TRBD1 (5 bases). Trimming shortened V by 2 bases and J by 6 bases, and 10 bases separated the two germline ends. This CDR3 has 13 residues. Germline assignment: CDR1 SGHVS and CDR2 FQNEAQ. The chain's CDR3 is CASSLYRGAEAFF. The CDR3 DNA reads as TGTGCCAGCAGCTTATACCGGGGGGCTGAAGCTTTCTTT.

This clonotype was picked up many times. This rearrangement joins TRBV7-8 to TRBJ1-6; D might be TRBD1 (6 bases). Looked up from germline, CDR1 is SGHVS and CDR2 is FQNEAQ. The CDR3 runs to 15 residues. V was pared by 5 bases and J by 8 bases, with 16 bases between. The CDR3 DNA reads as TGTGCCAGCAGCCTCCAGGAGCGGACAGATTCACCCCTCCACTTT. It is translated as CASSLQERTDSPLHF.

This clonotype was counted only a few times. This rearrangement joins TRBV5-1 to TRBJ2-5, with TRBD2 matching 10 bases. This CDR3 is built from 15 residues. Unmatched junction bases numbered 8, after V lost 4 bases and J lost 5 bases. The germline V gene has CDR1 SGHRS and CDR2 YFSETQ. In DNA, the CDR3 is TGCGCCAGCAGCGAACTAGCGGGATCAGGCGAGACCCAGTACTTC. The encoded protein is CASSELAGSGETQYF.

The chain links TRBV20-1 to TRBJ1-5; no clear D gene. This CDR3 region has 14 residues. Trimming removed 1 base from V and 0 bases from J, with 7 bases in between. Germline V CDR1 and CDR2: DFQATT, SNEGSKA (reference sequence). CDR3 loop: CSARAKGSNQPQHF. CDR3 bases: TGCAGTGCTAGAGCTAAGGGTAGCAATCAGCCCCAGCATTTT.

The chain couples TRBV28 to TRBJ1-1, with 9 bases matching TRBD1. The junction had 10 bases not matched to a gene; V was cut back by 5 bases and J by 0 bases. The CDR3 extends over 17 amino acids. Germline CDR1 reads MDHEN; CDR2 reads SYDVKM. CDR3: CASSPGGTGWMNTEAFF. In DNA form, the CDR3 reads TGTGCCAGCAGTCCTGGGGGGACAGGGTGGATGAACACTGAAGCTTTCTTT.

In this sample, this clonotype turned up a few times. This may come from a read error, since a much larger clone is one base off. This rearrangement joins TRBV10-3 to TRBJ1-5; 9 positions agree with TRBD1. Germline-derived CDR1 and CDR2 are ENHRY and SYGVKD. This CDR3 has 14 residues. Unmatched junction bases numbered 5, after V lost 10 bases and J lost 1 base. The CDR3 region has the DNA TGTGCCAGCATTGGACAGGGGAGCAATCAGCCCCAGCATTTT. As protein: CASIGQGSNQPQHF.

The chain employs TRBV15 and TRBJ1-1, with no clear D. The germline CDR1 and CDR2 sequences are LNHNV and YYDKDF (reference sequence). This CDR3 contains 16 residues. V was cut by 3 bases and J by 0 bases, with 14 bases left in between. The CDR3 loop reads CATSSDLGLLNTEAFF. The CDR3 region has the DNA TGTGCCACCAGCAGCGATCTCGGCCTCCTGAACACTGAAGCTTTCTTT.

The chain links TRBV14 to TRBJ1-2, with TRBD1 as a possible D gene (6 bases). The germline V gene has CDR1 SGHDN and CDR2 FVKESK. V lost 0 bases, J lost 3 bases, and 17 bases lay in between. The CDR3 totals 17 residues. The CDR3 region is CASSQDRQGQFHYGYTF. The CDR3 DNA reads as TGTGCCAGCAGCCAAGATCGGCAGGGGCAGTTTCACTATGGCTACACCTTC. Looking up the rest from reference TRBV14 and TRBJ1-2 gives the full variable domain: EAGVTQFPSHSVIEKGQTVTLRCDPISGHDNLYWYRRVMGKEIKFLLHFVKESKQDESGMPNNRFLAERTGGTYSTLKVQPAELEDSGVYFCASSQDRQGQFHYGYTFGSGTRLTVV.

The chain uses TRBV7-2 and TRBJ2-7, with D uncertain. Germline V lookup: CDR1 SGHTA, CDR2 FQGNSA. V was cut by 7 bases and J by 7 bases, with 8 bases left in between. CDR3 size: 10 residues. This chain's CDR3 is CASTGAEQYF. The CDR3 DNA is TGTGCCAGCACGGGTGCGGAGCAGTACTTC. Looking up the rest from reference TRBV7-2 and TRBJ2-7 gives the full variable domain: GAGVSQSPSNKVTEKGKDVELRCDPISGHTALYWYRQSLGQGLEFLIYFQGNSAPDKSGLPSDRFSAERTGGSVSTLTIQRTQQEDSAVYLCASTGAEQYFGPGTRLTVT.

The chain carries TRBV13 and TRBJ2-5; 7 bases fit TRBD1. The length of the CDR3 is 16 residues. The V gene's germline CDR1 is PRHDT and CDR2 FYEKMQ (reference sequence). V lost 5 bases and J lost 1; bases outside the gene matches: 10. CDR3 loop: CASSRSGTAFQETQYF. Here the CDR3 DNA reads TGTGCCAGCAGCCGCTCCGGGACAGCGTTCCAAGAGACCCAGTACTTC.

This clonotype has a count of ten or more. This rearrangement joins TRBV2 to TRBJ2-5; 9 bases fit TRBD1. This CDR3 contains 14 residues. Germline V gene data show CDR1 as SNHLY and CDR2 as FYNNEI. Trimming took 4 bases from V and 3 from J; bases not matched to a gene: 3. The CDR3 bases are TGTGCCAGCAGTGGATGGGACAGGGAAGAGACCCAGTACTTC. Its protein product is CASSGWDREETQYF.

This chain joins TRBV12-3 or TRBV12-4 and TRBJ2-7; D is undetermined. The CDR3 extends over 13 amino acids. V was shortened by 2 bases and J by 9 bases, with 14 bases between the two germline ends. CDR3: CASSLSRLDGQYF. In DNA form, the CDR3 reads TGTGCCAGCAGTTTATCGAGATTGGACGGGCAGTACTTC.

V usage is TRBV20-1 and J usage is TRBJ2-7; TRBD1 aligns across 7 bases. This CDR3 comprises 13 residues. V lost 6 bases and J lost 2; bases outside the gene matches: 7. CDR1 and CDR2 from the germline V gene are DFQATT and SNEGSKA (reference sequence). The CDR3 sequence: CSARTGLTYEQYF. The CDR3 DNA follows: TGCAGTGCACGGACAGGTCTTACCTACGAGCAGTACTTC.

This clonotype was seen more than once but under ten times. The chain employs TRBV6-6 and TRBJ2-6; perhaps TRBD1 as D (5 bases). The CDR3 is 16 amino acids. CDR1 is MNHNY and CDR2 is SVGAGI in the germline V gene (reference sequence). Trimming left V 6 bases short and J 0 bases short, with 12 bases between. The CDR3 protein is CASSRQYSSGANVLTF. The CDR3 region has the DNA TGTGCCAGCAGCCGACAGTACAGCTCTGGGGCCAACGTCCTGACTTTC.

This clonotype was seen a few times. The V gene is TRBV12-3 or TRBV12-4, the J gene TRBJ1-4, with a weak D call TRBD1 (5 bases). Trimming took 4 bases from V and 5 from J, leaving 11 bases between them. The CDR3 is made up of 14 amino acids. The DNA of the CDR3 is TGTGCCAGCAGTTGGGGCGGCCTAAATGAAAAACTGTTTTTT. It encodes CASSWGGLNEKLFF.

This clonotype was counted a few times. The chain uses TRBV9 and TRBJ2-2; no definite D call. Trimming removed 5 bases at V and 0 bases at J, with 8 bases between. The V gene's germline CDR1 is SGDLS and CDR2 YYNGEE. This CDR3 has 14 residues. CDR3 in amino acids: CASRAQANTGELFF. CDR3 sequence (DNA): TGTGCCAGCAGGGCACAAGCGAACACCGGGGAGCTGTTTTTT.

This clonotype occurred a few times. The V gene is TRBV5-1, the J gene TRBJ1-5; TRBD1 is a possible D gene (6 bases). The CDR3 is 15 amino acids. Germline-derived CDR1 and CDR2 are SGHRS and YFSETQ. The V gene lost 5 bases and the J gene lost 5 bases, with 17 bases spanning the gap. The CDR3 here is CASRRTGSYDQPQHF. CDR3 bases: TGCGCCAGCAGGCGTACAGGGTCATACGATCAGCCCCAGCATTTT.

The chain links TRBV7-2 to TRBJ1-3, with D unresolved. The length of the CDR3 is 16 residues. The germline V gene encodes CDR1 SGHTA and CDR2 FQGNSA. V lost 2 bases to trimming and J lost 3 bases, with 14 bases between them. The CDR3 protein is CASSLIVAGYGNTIYF. CDR3 sequence (DNA): TGTGCCAGCAGCTTAATTGTCGCGGGATATGGAAACACCATATATTTT.

This clonotype has only a few counts. This chain uses TRBV19 with TRBJ1-4; D is undetermined. This CDR3 is built from 15 residues. CDR1 and CDR2 (germline): LNHDA, SQIVND (reference sequence). Deletions cut 6 bases from V and 0 bases from J, with 11 bases between. CDR3 residues: CASSRPVATNEKLFF. The CDR3 DNA follows: TGTGCCAGTAGCAGGCCCGTTGCAACTAATGAAAAACTGTTTTTT.

This clonotype has a count of ten or more. The chain's CDR3 is CSVGETNTGELFF. The CDR3 region has the DNA TGCAGCGTAGGAGAAACGAACACCGGGGAGCTGTTTTTT. The chain links TRBV29-1 to TRBJ2-2; no clear D. V lost 6 bases and J 0 bases, leaving 8 bases between the germline ends. In germline, CDR1 is SQVTM, CDR2 ANQGSEA. The CDR3 is 13 residues long.